Presented here are 13 T cell receptor beta chains from one specimen sequenced in a study of T-cell reconstitution after alpha-beta-depleted transplantation in children (dated by TCRdb to the mid-2010s). To prepare the library, PCR was applied. Instrument on record: Illumina HiSeq 2500. TCR libraries were prepared with molecular barcoding, using unique molecular identifiers to normalize TCRbeta repertoire quantification. TCRdb reprocessing: public reads trimmed at Q25 with fastp, clones called with MiXCR, in-frame beta chains kept. One record per CDR3 amino acid sequence lists the most common genes and DNA. This sample comprises 400,000 to 500,000 distinct CDR3 sequences, roughly a tenth of them detected only once. The ten largest clones capture roughly 5% of the sample. Here the sequenced sample was PBMCs from the stem cell graft donor, taken from the stem cell graft. The receptors originated from a human donor who donated a stem cell graft to a child with acute myeloid leukemia.

At least ten counts were recorded for this clonotype. The gene calls are TRBV12-3 or TRBV12-4 and TRBJ2-1; D possibly corresponds to TRBD1 (6 bases). CDR3 length equals 13 residues. Trimming pared 3 bases from V and 9 bases from J, leaving 12 bases between. The CDR3 DNA follows: TGTGCCAGCAGTTTTTCACAGGGCAGTGAGCAGTTCTTC. This gives the protein CASSFSQGSEQFF.

The J gene is TRBJ2-2, the V gene TRBV11-1; 13 positions agree with TRBD2. The ends lost 2 bases at V and 4 bases at J; junction bases unmatched: 10. The CDR3 spans 19 residues. Germline CDR1 and CDR2: SGHAT and FQDESV (reference sequence). CDR3 residues: CASSLLLLAGGPVTGELFF. The CDR3 nucleotides are TGTGCCAGCAGCTTACTCCTACTAGCGGGAGGGCCGGTCACCGGGGAGCTGTTTTTT.

This clonotype was counted between two and nine times. This chain uses TRBV20-1 with TRBJ2-3; 10 bases align to TRBD2. Trimming removed 5 bases from V and 2 bases from J; junction bases left unmatched: 7. Germline values: CDR1 DFQATT, CDR2 SNEGSKA (reference sequence). This CDR3 is built from 15 residues. The CDR3 sequence is CSAVLAGEVTDTQYF. The CDR3 nucleotides read TGCAGTGCTGTTCTAGCGGGAGAAGTCACAGATACGCAGTATTTT.

This chain links TRBV20-1 with TRBJ2-1; 14 bases map to TRBD2. V dropped 2 bases and J dropped 7; count of bases not matched to a gene: 7. CDR3 length: 16 residues. CDR1 is DFQATT, CDR2 SNEGSKA, per germline (reference sequence). This chain's CDR3 is CSARKLRTSGGNEQFF. The CDR3 nucleotides read TGCAGTGCTAGAAAACTTCGGACTAGCGGGGGGAATGAGCAGTTCTTC.

This clonotype was observed a few times. The V and J genes are TRBV29-1 and TRBJ2-4, with 11 bases that match TRBD2. Losses at the gene ends were 5 bases for V and 0 bases for J; bases not matched to a gene: 15. This CDR3 has 19 residues. Germline assignment: CDR1 SQVTM and CDR2 ANQGSEA. CDR3 in DNA: TGCAGCGTTACGACCCCGGGACTAGCGGTACCTCTAGCCAAAAACATTCAGTACTTC. It specifies CSVTTPGLAVPLAKNIQYF.

Notes on this clonotype: Germline is not matched at one junction end, which may reflect a read error. CDR3 loop: CSARDRQGTGELFF. In nucleotides, the CDR3 is TGCAGTGCTAGAGATCGTCAGGGCACCGGTGAGCTGTTTTTT. The chain is built from TRBV20-1 and TRBJ2-2; D may be TRBD1 (5 bases). The germline CDR1 and CDR2 sequences are DFQATT and SNEGSKA (reference sequence). This CDR3 has 14 residues.

This rearrangement joins TRBV20-1 to TRBJ2-5; 10 bases line up with TRBD1. The CDR3 runs 18 residues. Per germline, CDR1 DFQATT and CDR2 SNEGSKA (reference sequence). The ends lost 0 bases at V and 1 base at J; junction bases unmatched: 11. The CDR3 protein is CSAREPGQGPLPQETQYF. In DNA form, the CDR3 reads TGCAGTGCTAGAGAACCGGGACAGGGGCCCCTACCCCAAGAGACCCAGTACTTC.

In this sample, this clonotype turned up a few times. The CDR3 DNA sequence: TGTGCCAGCAGCGATAGGGCCGGGAGTCAGCCCCAGCATTTT. Translation gives CASSDRAGSQPQHF. V gene TRBV21-1 combines with J gene TRBJ1-5; the table's D call TRBD1 went unverified against the DNA. TRBV21-1 constitutes a pseudogene. CDR3 length equals 14 residues.

This rearrangement joins TRBV29-1 to TRBJ2-4; D uncertain. CDR1 and CDR2 from the germline V gene are SQVTM and ANQGSEA. The CDR3 contains 17 residues. The ends were cut back, 4 bases at V and 0 bases at J, with 19 bases in the middle. The CDR3 region has the DNA TGCAGCGTTGTACAAGCCTCAGTCTTCCCAGCCAAAAACATTCAGTACTTC. Encoded protein: CSVVQASVFPAKNIQYF.

In this sample, this clonotype turned up a few times. The V call is TRBV2, the J call TRBJ2-3; D might be TRBD1 or TRBD2, each matching 5 bases. The CDR3 is 13 amino acids. CDR1 and CDR2 (germline): SNHLY, FYNNEI. Trimming shortened V by 3 bases and J by 6 bases, and 10 bases separated the two germline ends. CDR3 residues: CASSEGWGDTQYF. CDR3 DNA sequence: TGTGCCAGCAGTGAGGGTTGGGGGGATACGCAGTATTTT.

This clonotype was counted between two and nine times. V and J are TRBV12-3 or TRBV12-4 and TRBJ2-7; D unresolved. The CDR3 sequence is 8 residues long. Trimming pared 9 bases from V and 12 bases from J, leaving 9 bases between. This chain's CDR3 is CARRCGYV. The CDR3 bases are TGTGCCAGGCGGTGCGGGTACGTC.

There are many counts of this clonotype. This sequence joins TRBV20-1 and TRBJ2-5; possibly TRBD1 or TRBD2 for D (5 bases each). This CDR3 is built from 14 residues. The germline gives CDR1 DFQATT, CDR2 SNEGSKA (reference sequence). V lost 4 bases to trimming and J lost 5 bases, with 17 bases between them. The CDR3 protein is CSAILLEWGETQYF. The CDR3 DNA is TGCAGTGCTATCCTACTAGAATGGGGGGAGACCCAGTACTTC.

Ten or more counts support this clonotype. The chain employs TRBV12-3 or TRBV12-4 and TRBJ1-5; no definite D call. V was trimmed by 2 bases and J by 5 bases, leaving 16 bases between them. The CDR3 extends over 16 amino acids. In DNA, the CDR3 is TGTGCCAGCAGTTTATGGGATAGGCCCGCCCATCAGCCCCAGCATTTT. Protein product: CASSLWDRPAHQPQHF.